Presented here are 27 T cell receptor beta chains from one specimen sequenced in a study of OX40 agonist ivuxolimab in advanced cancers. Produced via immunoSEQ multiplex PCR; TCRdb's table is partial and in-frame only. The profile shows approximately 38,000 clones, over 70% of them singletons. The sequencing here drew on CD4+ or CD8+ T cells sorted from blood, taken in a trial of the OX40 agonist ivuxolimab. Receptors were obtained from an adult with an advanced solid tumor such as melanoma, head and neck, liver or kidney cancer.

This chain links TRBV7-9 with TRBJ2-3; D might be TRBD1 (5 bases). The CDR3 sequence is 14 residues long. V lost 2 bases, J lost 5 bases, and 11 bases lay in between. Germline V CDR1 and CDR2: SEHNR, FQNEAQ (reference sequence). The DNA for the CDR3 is TGTGCCAGCAGCTTATCCCAGACAGAAGATACGCAGTATTTT. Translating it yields CASSLSQTEDTQYF.

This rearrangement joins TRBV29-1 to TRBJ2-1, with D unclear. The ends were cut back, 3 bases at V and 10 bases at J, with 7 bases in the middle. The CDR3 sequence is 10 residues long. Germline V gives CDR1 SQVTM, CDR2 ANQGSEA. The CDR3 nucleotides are TGCAGCGTTGAGTCTCGGGAGCAGTTCTTC. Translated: CSVESREQFF.

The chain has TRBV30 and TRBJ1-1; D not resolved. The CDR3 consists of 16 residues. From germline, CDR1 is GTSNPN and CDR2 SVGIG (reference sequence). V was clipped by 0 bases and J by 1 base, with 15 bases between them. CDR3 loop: CAWSVPLSRGNTEAFF. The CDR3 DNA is TGTGCCTGGAGTGTACCGTTGTCCCGGGGGAACACTGAAGCTTTCTTT.

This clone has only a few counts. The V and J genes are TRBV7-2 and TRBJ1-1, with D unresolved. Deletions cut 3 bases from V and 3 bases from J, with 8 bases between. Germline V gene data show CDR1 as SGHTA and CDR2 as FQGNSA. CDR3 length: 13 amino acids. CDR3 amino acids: CASSFQSDTEAFF. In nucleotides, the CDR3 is TGTGCCAGCAGCTTTCAATCGGACACTGAAGCTTTCTTT.

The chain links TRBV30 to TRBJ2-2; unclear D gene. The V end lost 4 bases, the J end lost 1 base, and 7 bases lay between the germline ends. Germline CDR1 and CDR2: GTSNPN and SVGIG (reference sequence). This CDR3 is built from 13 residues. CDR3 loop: CAWTQQNTGELFF. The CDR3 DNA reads TGTGCCTGGACCCAGCAGAACACCGGGGAGCTGTTTTTT.

The CDR3 bases are TGTGCCAGCAGCGTCGGTTATTCTTCTGGGGCCAACGTCCTGACTTTC. This encodes CASSVGYSSGANVLTF. This sequence joins TRBV9 and TRBJ2-6; D is unresolved. The CDR3 is 16 residues long. The germline CDR1 and CDR2 sequences are SGDLS and YYNGEE. V was clipped by 2 bases and J by 1 base, with 10 bases between them.

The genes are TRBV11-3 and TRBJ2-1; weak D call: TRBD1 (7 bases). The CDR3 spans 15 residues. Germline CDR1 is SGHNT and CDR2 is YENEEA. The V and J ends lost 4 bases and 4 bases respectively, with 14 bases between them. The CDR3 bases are TGTGCCAGCAGCTCCCGATCAGGGGGGTACAATGAGCAGTTCTTC. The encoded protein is CASSSRSGGYNEQFF.

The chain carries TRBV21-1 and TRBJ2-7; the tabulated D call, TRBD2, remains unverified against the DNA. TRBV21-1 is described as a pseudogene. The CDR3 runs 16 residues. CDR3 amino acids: CASSKALLADHYEQYF. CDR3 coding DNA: TGTGCCAGCAGCAAAGCGCTCCTAGCAGACCACTACGAGCAGTACTTC.

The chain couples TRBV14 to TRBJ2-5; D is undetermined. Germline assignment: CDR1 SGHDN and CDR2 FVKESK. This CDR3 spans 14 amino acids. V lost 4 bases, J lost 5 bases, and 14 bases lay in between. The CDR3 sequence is CASSPLYGPETQYF. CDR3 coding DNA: TGTGCCAGCAGCCCCCTCTATGGGCCGGAGACCCAGTACTTC.

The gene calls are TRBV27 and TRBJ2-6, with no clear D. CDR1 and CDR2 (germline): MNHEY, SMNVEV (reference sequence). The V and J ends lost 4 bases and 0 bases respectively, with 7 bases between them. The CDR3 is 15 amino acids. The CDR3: CASSSPRSGANVLTF. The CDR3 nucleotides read TGTGCCAGCAGTTCCCCCCGCTCTGGGGCCAACGTCCTGACTTTC.

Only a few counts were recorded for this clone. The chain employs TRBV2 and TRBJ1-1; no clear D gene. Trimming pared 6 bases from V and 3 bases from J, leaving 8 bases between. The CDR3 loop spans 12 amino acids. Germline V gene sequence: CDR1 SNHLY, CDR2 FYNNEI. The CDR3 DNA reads TGTGCCAGCAGGTCCACGGACACTGAAGCTTTCTTT. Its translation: CASRSTDTEAFF.

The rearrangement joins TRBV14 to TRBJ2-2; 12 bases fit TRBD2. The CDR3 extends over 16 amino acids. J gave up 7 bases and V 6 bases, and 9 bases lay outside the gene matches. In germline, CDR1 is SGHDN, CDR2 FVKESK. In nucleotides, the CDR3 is TGTGCCAGCAGTCGGCGACTAGCGGGAGTAATCGGGGAGCTGTTTTTT. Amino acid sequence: CASSRRLAGVIGELFF.

The CDR3 sequence is CASSRWGATLREKLFF. CDR3 in DNA: TGTGCCAGCAGTCGCTGGGGAGCCACCCTCAGGGAAAAACTGTTTTTT. The chain employs TRBV27 and TRBJ1-4; D is unclear. V lost 5 bases, J lost 8 bases, and 21 bases lay in between. There are 16 residues in the CDR3. Germline-derived CDR1 and CDR2 are MNHEY and SMNVEV (reference sequence).

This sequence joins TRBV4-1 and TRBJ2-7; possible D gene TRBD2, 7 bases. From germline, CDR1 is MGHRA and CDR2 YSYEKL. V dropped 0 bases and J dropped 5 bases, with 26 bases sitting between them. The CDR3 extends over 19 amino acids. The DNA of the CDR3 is TGCGCCAGCAGCCAAGAGGGAGTAGGAGGGGGGGCCAAACACCACGAGCAGTACTTC. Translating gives CASSQEGVGGGAKHHEQYF.

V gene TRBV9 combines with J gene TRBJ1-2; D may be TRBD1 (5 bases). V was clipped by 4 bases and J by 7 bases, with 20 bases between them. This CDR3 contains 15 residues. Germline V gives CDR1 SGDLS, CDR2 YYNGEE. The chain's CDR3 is CASSTEGIPTVGYTF. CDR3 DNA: TGTGCCAGCAGCACCGAGGGGATCCCCACTGTTGGCTACACCTTC.

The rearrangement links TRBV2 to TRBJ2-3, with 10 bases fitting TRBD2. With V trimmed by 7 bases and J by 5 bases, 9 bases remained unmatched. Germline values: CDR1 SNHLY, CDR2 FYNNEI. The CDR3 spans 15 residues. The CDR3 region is CASNPLAGVIDTQYF. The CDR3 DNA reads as TGTGCCAGCAATCCCCTAGCGGGAGTGATAGATACGCAGTATTTT.

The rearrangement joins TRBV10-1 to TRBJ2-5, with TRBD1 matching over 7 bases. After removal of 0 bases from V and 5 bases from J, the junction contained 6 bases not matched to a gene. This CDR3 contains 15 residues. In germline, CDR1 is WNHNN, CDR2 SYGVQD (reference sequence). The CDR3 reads CASSESRGRGETQYF. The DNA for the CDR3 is TGCGCCAGCAGTGAGTCGAGGGGGCGAGGGGAGACCCAGTACTTC.

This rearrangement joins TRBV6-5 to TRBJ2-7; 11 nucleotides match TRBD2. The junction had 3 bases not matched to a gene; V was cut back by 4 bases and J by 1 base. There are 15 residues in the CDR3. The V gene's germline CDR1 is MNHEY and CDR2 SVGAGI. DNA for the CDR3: TGTGCCAGCAGTTCCGGGACTAGCGGATCCTACGAGCAGTACTTC. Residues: CASSSGTSGSYEQYF.

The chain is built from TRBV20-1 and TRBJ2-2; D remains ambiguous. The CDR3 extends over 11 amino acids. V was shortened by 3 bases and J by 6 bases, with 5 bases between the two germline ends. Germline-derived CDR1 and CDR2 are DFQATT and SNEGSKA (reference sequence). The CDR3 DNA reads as TGCAGTGCTAGTCTCCCCGGGGAGCTGTTTTTT. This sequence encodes CSASLPGELFF.

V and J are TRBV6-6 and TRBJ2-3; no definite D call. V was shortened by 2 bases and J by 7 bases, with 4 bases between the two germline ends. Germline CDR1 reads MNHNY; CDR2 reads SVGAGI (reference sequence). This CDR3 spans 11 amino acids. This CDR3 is CASSYGNTQYF. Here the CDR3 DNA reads TGTGCCAGCAGTTACGGGAATACGCAGTATTTT.

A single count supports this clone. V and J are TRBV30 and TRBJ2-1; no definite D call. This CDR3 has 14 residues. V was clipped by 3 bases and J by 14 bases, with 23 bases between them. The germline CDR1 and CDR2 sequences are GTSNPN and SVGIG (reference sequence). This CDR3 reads CAWSPGWTSAREFF. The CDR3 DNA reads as TGTGCCTGGAGCCCAGGCTGGACGAGCGCCAGAGAGTTCTTC.

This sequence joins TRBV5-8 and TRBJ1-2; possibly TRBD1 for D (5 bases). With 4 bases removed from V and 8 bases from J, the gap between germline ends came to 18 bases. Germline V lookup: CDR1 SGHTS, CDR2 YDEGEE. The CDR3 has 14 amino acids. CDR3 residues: CASSPGTGIFGYTF. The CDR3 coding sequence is TGTGCCAGCAGCCCCGGGACGGGGATATTCGGCTACACCTTC.

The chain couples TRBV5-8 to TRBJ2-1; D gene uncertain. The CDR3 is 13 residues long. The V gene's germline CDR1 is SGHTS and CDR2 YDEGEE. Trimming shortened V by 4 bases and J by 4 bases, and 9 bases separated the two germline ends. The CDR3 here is CASSRRSYNEQFF. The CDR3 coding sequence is TGTGCCAGCAGCCGCCGCAGTTACAATGAGCAGTTCTTC.

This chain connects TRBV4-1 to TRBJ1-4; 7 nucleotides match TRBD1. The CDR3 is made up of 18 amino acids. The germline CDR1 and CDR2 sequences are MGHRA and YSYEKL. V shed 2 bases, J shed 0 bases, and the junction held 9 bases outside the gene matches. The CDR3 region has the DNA TGCGCCAGCAGCCAAACCGGACAGGCGGGCGCAACTAATGAAAAACTGTTTTTT. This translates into CASSQTGQAGATNEKLFF.

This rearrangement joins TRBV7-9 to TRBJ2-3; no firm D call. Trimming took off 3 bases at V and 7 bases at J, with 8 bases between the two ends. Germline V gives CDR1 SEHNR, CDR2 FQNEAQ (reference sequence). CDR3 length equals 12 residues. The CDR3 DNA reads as TGTGCCAGCAGCTTGACAACTTATACGCAGTATTTT. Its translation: CASSLTTYTQYF.

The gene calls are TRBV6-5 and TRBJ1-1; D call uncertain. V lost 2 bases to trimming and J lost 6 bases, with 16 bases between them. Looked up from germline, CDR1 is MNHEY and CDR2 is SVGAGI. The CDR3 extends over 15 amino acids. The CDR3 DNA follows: TGTGCCAGCAGTTACGGAGGGAGCCGGGTCGCTGAAGCTTTCTTT. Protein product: CASSYGGSRVAEAFF.

CDR3 sequence: CASLDSFQETQYF. The CDR3 DNA sequence: TGTGCCAGCTTAGACAGTTTTCAAGAGACCCAGTACTTC. The chain uses TRBV28 and TRBJ2-5; maybe TRBD1 (5 bases). This CDR3 has 13 amino acids. Germline values: CDR1 MDHEN, CDR2 SYDVKM. The V gene lost 8 bases and the J gene lost 2 bases, with 12 bases spanning the gap.